The entry below gives a single T cell receptor (beta chain) sequence along with its context. Its antigen remains unidentified. This record comes from a study of T cells in Graves' hyperthyroidism and ophthalmopathy. The CDR3 runs to 15 residues. Germline V gene lookup returns CDR1 SNHLY and CDR2 FYNNEI. Trimming shortened V by 6 bases and J by 0 bases, and 12 bases separated the two germline ends. Amplification yielded TCR beta CDR3 regions, with RNA transcripts as the source. First-round RT-PCR of the TCR CDR3 relied on the HTBI primer set. TCRdb independently ran MiXCR on the multiplex PCR reads; one entry per CDR3 protein. Among 610,000 or so distinct CDR3 sequences listed, 46% were seen once. Study-level results: Blood also contained most expanded thyroid clonotypes above 0.001. A 13 V-J signature model discriminated ophthalmopathy versus stable hyperthyroidism.

V usage is TRBV2 and J usage is TRBJ2-1; no clear D. The TCR sequence derives from a woman aged 18-35 years with Graves' hyperthyroidism. Input material: peripheral blood or thyroid tissue (not recorded which). The CDR3 DNA reads as TGTGCCAGCAGGTCCACGTCCACCTCCTACAATGAGCAGTTCTTC. It yields the protein CASRSTSTSYNEQFF.